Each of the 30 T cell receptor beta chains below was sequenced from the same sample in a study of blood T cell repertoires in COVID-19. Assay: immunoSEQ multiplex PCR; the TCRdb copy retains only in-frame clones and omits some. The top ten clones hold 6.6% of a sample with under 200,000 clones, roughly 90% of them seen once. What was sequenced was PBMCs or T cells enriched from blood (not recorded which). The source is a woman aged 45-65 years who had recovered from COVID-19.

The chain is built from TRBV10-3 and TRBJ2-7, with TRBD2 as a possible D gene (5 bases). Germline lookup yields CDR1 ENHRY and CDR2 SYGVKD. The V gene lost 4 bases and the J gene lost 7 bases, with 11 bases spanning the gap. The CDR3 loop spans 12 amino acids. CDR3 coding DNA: TGTGCCATCAGTGCGGGGTCTTGGGAGCAGTACTTC. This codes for CAISAGSWEQYF.

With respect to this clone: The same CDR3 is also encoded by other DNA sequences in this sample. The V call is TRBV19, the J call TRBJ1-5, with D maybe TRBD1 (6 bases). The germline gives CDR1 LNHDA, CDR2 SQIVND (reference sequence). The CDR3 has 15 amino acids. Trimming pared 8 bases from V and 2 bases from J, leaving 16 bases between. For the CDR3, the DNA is TGTGCCAGTCTATCACGGGGGGCGGGCAATCAGCCCCAGCATTTT. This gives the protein CASLSRGAGNQPQHF.

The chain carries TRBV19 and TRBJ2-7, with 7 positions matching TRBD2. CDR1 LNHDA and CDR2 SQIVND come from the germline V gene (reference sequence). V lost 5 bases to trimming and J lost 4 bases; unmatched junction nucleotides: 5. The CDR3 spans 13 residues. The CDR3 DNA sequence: TGTGCCAGTAGTGGCAGGGAGGGATACGAGCAGTACTTC. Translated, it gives CASSGREGYEQYF.

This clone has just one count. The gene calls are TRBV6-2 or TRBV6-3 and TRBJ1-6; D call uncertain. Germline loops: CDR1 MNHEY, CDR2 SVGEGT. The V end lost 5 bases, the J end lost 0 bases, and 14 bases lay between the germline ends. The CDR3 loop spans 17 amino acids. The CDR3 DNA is TGTGCCAGCAGTCCCCGAAGACGGAGCTCCTATAATTCACCCCTCCACTTT. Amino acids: CASSPRRRSSYNSPLHF.

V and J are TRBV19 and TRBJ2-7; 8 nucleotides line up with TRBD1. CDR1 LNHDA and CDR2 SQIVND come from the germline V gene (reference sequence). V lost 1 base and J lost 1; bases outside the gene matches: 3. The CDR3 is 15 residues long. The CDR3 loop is CASSIVTGASYEQYF. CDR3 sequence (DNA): TGTGCCAGTAGTATAGTGACAGGGGCTTCCTACGAGCAGTACTTC.

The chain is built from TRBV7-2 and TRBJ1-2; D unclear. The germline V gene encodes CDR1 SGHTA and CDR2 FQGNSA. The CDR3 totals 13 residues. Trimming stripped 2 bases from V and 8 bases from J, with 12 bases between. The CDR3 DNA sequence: TGTGCCAGCAGCTTATCCGGGGTTGTCGGCTACACCTTC. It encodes CASSLSGVVGYTF.

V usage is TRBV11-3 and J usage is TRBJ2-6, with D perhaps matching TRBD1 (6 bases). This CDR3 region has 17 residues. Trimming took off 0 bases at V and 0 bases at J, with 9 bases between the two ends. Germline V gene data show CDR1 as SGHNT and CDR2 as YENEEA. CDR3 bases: TGTGCCAGCAGCTTAGAAGGGGGAAACTCTGGGGCCAACGTCCTGACTTTC. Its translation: CASSLEGGNSGANVLTF.

CDR3 sequence: CASSESGQGAGYSPLHF. The CDR3, as DNA: TGTGCCAGCAGTGAATCCGGACAGGGGGCGGGATATTCACCCCTCCACTTT. The chain is built from TRBV6-1 and TRBJ1-6; 11 bases agree with TRBD1. V lost 2 bases to trimming and J lost 8 bases; unmatched junction nucleotides: 8. The CDR3 is 17 residues long. From germline, CDR1 is MNHNS and CDR2 SASEGT.

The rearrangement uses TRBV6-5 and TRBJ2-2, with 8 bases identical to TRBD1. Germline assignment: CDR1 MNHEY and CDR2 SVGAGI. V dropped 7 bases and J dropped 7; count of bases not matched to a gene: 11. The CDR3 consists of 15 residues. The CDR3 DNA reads TGTGCCAGCAACGTCGACAGGGGAGGAGGCGGGGAGCTGTTTTTT. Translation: CASNVDRGGGGELFF.

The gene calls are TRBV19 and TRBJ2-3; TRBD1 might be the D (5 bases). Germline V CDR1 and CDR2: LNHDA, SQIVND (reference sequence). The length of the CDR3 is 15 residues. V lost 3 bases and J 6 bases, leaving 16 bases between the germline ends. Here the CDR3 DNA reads TGTGCCAGTAGTATTGGTTCAGGGCACGCGGATACGCAGTATTTT. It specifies CASSIGSGHADTQYF.

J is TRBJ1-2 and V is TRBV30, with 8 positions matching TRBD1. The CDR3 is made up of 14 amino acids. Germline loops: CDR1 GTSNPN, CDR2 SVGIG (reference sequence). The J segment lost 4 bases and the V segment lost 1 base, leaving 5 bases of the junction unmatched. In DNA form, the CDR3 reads TGTGCCTGGAGTGGGGCAGGGGGCGGCTATGGCTACACCTTC. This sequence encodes CAWSGAGGGYGYTF.

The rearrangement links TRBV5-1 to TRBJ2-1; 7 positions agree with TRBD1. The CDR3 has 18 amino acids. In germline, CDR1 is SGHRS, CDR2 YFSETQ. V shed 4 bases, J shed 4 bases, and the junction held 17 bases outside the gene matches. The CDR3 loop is CASSQVQGPLSRYNEQFF. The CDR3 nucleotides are TGCGCCAGCAGCCAAGTACAGGGGCCCCTCTCTCGATACAATGAGCAGTTCTTC.

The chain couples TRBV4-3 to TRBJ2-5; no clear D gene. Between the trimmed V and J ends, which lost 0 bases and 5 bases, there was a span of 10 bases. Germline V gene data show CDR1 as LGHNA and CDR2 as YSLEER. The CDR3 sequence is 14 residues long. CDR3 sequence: CASSQDAVSETQYF. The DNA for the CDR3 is TGCGCCAGCAGCCAAGATGCGGTCTCCGAGACCCAGTACTTC.

The CDR3 is CASSTSWIDSFYGYTF. The CDR3 DNA follows: TGTGCCAGTAGTACCTCATGGATTGACAGCTTCTATGGCTACACCTTC. The rearrangement links TRBV19 to TRBJ1-2, with D possibly matching TRBD1 (5 bases). CDR1 and CDR2 from the germline V gene are LNHDA and SQIVND (reference sequence). This CDR3 has 16 residues. The germline V and J ends were trimmed by 4 bases and 4 bases, with 19 bases remaining between them. Together with reference TRBV19 and TRBJ1-2, the CDR3 gives the full variable domain: DGGITQSPKYLFRKEGQNVTLSCEQNLNHDAMYWYRQDPGQGLRLIYYSQIVNDFQKGDIAEGYSVSREKKESFPLTVTSAQKNPTAFYLCASSTSWIDSFYGYTFGSGTRLTVV.

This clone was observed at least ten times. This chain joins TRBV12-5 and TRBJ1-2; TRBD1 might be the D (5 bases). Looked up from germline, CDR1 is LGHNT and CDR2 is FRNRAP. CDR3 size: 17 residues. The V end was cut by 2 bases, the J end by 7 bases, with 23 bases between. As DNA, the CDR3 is TGTGCTAGTGGTTTGCCCCTCGGGTTGAGCCGCCAGGGTGGCTACACCTTC. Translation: CASGLPLGLSRQGGYTF.

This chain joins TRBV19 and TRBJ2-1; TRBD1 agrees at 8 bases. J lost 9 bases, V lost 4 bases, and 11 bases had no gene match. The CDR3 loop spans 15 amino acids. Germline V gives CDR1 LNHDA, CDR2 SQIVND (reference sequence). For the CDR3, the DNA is TGTGCCAGTAGTACCCCAGGGGGCGTAATTGGTGAGCAGTTCTTC. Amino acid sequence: CASSTPGGVIGEQFF.

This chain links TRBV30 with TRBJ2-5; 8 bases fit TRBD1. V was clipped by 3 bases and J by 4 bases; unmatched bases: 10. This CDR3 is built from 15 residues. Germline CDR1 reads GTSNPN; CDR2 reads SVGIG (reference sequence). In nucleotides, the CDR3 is TGTGCCTGGAGGCCCCAGGGGGCAGGAGGAGAGACCCAGTACTTC. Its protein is CAWRPQGAGGETQYF.

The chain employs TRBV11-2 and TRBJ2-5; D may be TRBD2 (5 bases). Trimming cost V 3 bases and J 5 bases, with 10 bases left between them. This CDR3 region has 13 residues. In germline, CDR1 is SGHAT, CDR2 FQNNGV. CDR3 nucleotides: TGTGCCAGCAGCTTCGCGGGCTCGGAGACCCAGTACTTC. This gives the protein CASSFAGSETQYF.

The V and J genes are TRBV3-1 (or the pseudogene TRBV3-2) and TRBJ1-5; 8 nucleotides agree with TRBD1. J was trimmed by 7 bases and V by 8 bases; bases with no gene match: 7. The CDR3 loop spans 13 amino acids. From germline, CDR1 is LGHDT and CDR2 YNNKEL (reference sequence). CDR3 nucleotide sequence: TGTGCCAGCGGGACAGGCTCTGGGCAGCCCCAGCATTTT. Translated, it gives CASGTGSGQPQHF.

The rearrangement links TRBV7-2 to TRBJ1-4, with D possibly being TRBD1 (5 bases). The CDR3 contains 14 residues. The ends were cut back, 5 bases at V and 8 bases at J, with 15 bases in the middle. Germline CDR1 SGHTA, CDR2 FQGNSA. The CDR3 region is CASSPSGGFEKLFF. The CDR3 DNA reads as TGTGCCAGCAGCCCATCTGGGGGGTTCGAAAAACTGTTTTTT.

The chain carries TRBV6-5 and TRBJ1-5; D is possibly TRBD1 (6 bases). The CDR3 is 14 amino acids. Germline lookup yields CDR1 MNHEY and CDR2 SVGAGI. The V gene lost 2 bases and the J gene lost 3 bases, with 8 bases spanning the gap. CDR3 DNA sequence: TGTGCCAGCAGTTACAGACAGGCCAATCAGCCCCAGCATTTT. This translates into CASSYRQANQPQHF.

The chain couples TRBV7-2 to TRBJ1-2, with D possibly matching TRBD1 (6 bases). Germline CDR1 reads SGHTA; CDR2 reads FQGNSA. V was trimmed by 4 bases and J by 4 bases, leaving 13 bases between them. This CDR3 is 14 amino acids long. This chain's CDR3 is CASSSPGQLYGYTF. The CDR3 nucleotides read TGTGCCAGCAGCTCCCCAGGACAGCTCTATGGCTACACCTTC.

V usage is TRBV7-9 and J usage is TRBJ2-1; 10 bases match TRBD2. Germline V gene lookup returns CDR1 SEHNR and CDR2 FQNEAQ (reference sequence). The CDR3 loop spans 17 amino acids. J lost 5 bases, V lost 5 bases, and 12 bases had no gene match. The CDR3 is CASSLPKLLAGDNEQFF. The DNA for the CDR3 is TGTGCCAGCAGCCTCCCAAAGCTCCTAGCGGGGGACAATGAGCAGTTCTTC.

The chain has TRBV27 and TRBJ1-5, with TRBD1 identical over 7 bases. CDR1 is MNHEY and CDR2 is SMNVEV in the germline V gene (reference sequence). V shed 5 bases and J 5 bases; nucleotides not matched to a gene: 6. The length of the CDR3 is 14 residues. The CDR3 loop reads CASSPQGPYQPQHF. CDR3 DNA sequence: TGTGCCAGCAGTCCACAGGGGCCCTATCAGCCCCAGCATTTT.

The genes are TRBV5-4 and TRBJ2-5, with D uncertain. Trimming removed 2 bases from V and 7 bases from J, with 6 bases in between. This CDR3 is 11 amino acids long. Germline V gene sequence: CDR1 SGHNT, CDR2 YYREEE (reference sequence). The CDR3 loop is CASSFVGTQYF. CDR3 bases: TGTGCCAGCAGCTTCGTCGGGACCCAGTACTTC.

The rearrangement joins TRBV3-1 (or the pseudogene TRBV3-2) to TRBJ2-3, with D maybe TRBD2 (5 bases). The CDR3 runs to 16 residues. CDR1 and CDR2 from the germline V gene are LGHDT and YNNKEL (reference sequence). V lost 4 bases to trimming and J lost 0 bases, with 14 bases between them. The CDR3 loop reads CASSLRGQESTDTQYF. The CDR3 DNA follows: TGTGCCAGCAGCCTAAGAGGGCAGGAAAGCACAGATACGCAGTATTTT.

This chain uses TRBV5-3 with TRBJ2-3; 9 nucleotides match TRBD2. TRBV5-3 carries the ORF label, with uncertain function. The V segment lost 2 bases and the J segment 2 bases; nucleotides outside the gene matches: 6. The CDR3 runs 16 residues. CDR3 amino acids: CARSLQRGAVTDTQYF. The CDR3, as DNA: TGTGCCAGAAGCTTACAGCGGGGGGCCGTCACAGATACGCAGTATTTT.

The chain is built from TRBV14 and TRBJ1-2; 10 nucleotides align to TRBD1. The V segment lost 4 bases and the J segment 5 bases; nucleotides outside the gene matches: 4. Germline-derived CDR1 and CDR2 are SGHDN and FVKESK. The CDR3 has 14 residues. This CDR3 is CASSPRTGGYGYTF. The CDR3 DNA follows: TGTGCCAGCAGCCCTAGGACAGGGGGTTATGGCTACACCTTC.

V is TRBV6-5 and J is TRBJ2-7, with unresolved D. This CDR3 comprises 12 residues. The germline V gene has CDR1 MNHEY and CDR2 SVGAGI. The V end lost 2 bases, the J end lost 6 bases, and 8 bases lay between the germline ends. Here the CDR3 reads CASSYTQFEQYF. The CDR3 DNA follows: TGTGCCAGCAGTTACACGCAGTTCGAGCAGTACTTC.

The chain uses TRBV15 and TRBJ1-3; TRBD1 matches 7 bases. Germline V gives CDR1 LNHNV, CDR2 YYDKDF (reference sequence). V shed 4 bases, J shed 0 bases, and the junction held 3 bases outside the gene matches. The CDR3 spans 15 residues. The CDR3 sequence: CATSKGQISGNTIYF. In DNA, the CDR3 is TGTGCCACCAGCAAGGGACAGATCTCTGGAAACACCATATATTTT.